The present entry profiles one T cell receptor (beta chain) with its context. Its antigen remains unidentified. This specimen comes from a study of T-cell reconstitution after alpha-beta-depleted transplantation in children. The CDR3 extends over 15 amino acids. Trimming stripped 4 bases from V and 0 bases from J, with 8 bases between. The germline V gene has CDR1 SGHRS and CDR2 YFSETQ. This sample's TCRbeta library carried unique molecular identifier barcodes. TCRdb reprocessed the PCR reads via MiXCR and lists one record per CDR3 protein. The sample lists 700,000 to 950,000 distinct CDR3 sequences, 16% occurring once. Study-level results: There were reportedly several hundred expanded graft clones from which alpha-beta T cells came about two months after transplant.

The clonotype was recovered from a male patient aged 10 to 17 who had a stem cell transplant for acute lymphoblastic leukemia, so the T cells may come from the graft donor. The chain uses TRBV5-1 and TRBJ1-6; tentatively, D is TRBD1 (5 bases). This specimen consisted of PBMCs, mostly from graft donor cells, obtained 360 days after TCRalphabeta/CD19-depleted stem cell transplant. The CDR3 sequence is CASSPGHSYNSPLHF. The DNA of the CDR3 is TGCGCCAGCAGCCCCGGACACTCCTATAATTCACCCCTCCACTTT.